These T cell receptor beta chains were read from a single sample in a study of blood T cell repertoires in COVID-19. Sequencing was performed with immunoSEQ multiplex PCR; in TCRdb, only in-frame clones are kept and a portion is missing. This sample has 200,000 to 250,000 clones, with approximately 90% found just once. The sequencing input was PBMCs or T cells enriched from blood (not recorded which). Receptor source: a man in his thirties or forties who had recovered from COVID-19. The CDR3 runs from the conserved cysteine through the conserved F or W. The order of the fields is CDR3 DNA, CDR3 protein, J gene, D gene, clone size, V gene. The D gene is left open where the match is weak. For some rows the clone size is stated as once, few or many, or as a class when expanded; others skip it.

TGCGCCAGCAGCCAAGATAGAGAGGGTTCGGGCTACACCTTC | CASSQDREGSGYTF | TRBJ1-2 | - | - | TRBV4-3
TGTGCCAGCAGTACCCGACTAGCGGCGACCCAGTACTTC | CASSTRLAATQYF | TRBJ2-5 | TRBD2 | once | TRBV6-2/TRBV6-3
TGTGCCAGTCTAGCGGGAGTAATGAACGAGCAGTACTTC | CASLAGVMNEQYF | TRBJ2-7 | TRBD2 | - | TRBV2
TGTGGGGGGTCAGCAGAGGACTACGAGCAGTACTTC | CGGSAEDYEQYF | TRBJ2-7 | - | - | TRBV23-1
TGCAGTGCTAGTCCGACTAGCGGGAGGGCCGCCAGTCGCCCCTACGAGCAGTACTTC | CSASPTSGRAASRPYEQYF | TRBJ2-7 | TRBD2 | - | TRBV20-1
TGCGCCAGCAGCTTGGGACTAGCGGGAGGGGATACGCAGTATTTT | CASSLGLAGGDTQYF | TRBJ2-3 | TRBD2 | - | TRBV5-1
TGTGCCAGCTCACCACAGGGGAATAGCAATCAGCCCCAGCATTTT | CASSPQGNSNQPQHF | TRBJ1-5 | - | - | TRBV18
TGTGCCAGTAGTGTTATGAACACTGAAGCTTTCTTT | CASSVMNTEAFF | TRBJ1-1 | - | - | TRBV19
TGTGCCAGCAGCTTACAGGGTATGAACACTGAAGCTTTCTTT | CASSLQGMNTEAFF | TRBJ1-1 | - | - | TRBV11-2
TGTGCCAGCAGTTTACGTTTCAGGGGTAGCTATGGCTACACCTTC | CASSLRFRGSYGYTF | TRBJ1-2 | - | - | TRBV28
TGTGCCAGCACCGGGACAGGGGCAACTAATGAAAAACTGTTTTTT | CASTGTGATNEKLFF | TRBJ1-4 | TRBD1 | - | TRBV18
TGTGCCTGGAGACCTCCGGGACAGGGGATGTTGCATGAGCAGTTCTTC | CAWRPPGQGMLHEQFF | TRBJ2-1 | TRBD1 | - | TRBV30
TGTGCCAGTAAGACAGGCGGGGAAAAACTGTTTTTT | CASKTGGEKLFF | TRBJ1-4 | - | - | TRBV19
TGCGCCAGCAAAGGGGGCGCGAACACCGGGGAGCTGTTTTTT | CASKGGANTGELFF | TRBJ2-2 | TRBD1 | - | TRBV10-1
TGCGCCAGCAGCCAAGATCTTGCGCGTGGCTACACCTTC | CASSQDLARGYTF | TRBJ1-2 | - | - | TRBV4-3
TGCGCCAGCGGGTTGACAGCGACTAATGAAAAACTGTTTTTT | CASGLTATNEKLFF | TRBJ1-4 | - | - | TRBV4-1
TGTGCCAGCAGCGTAGCGGGGGAGAGGACCTACGAGCAGTACTTC | CASSVAGERTYEQYF | TRBJ2-7 | - | - | TRBV9
TGTGCCAGCTCACCATTTCCTGGACAGGCCTATGGCTACACCTTC | CASSPFPGQAYGYTF | TRBJ1-2 | TRBD1 | - | TRBV18
TGTGCCAGCAGCCGACATCTACTCACTGAAGCTTTCTTT | CASSRHLLTEAFF | TRBJ1-1 | - | - | TRBV5-6
TGCGCCAGCAGCCAAGGCCCGGGACAGGAGCAGTACTTC | CASSQGPGQEQYF | TRBJ2-7 | TRBD1 | once | TRBV4-3